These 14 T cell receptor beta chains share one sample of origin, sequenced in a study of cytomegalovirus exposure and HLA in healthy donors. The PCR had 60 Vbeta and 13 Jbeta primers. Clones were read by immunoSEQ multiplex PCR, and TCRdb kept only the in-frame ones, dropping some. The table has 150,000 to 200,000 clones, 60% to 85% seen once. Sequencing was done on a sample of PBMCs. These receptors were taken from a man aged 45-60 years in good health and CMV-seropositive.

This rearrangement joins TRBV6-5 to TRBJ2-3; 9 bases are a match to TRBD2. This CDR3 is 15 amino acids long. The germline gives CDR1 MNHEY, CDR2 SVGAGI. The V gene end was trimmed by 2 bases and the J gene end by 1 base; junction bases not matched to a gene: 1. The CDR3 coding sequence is TGTGCCAGCAGTTACGGCGGGAGGGGCACAGATACGCAGTATTTT. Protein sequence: CASSYGGRGTDTQYF.

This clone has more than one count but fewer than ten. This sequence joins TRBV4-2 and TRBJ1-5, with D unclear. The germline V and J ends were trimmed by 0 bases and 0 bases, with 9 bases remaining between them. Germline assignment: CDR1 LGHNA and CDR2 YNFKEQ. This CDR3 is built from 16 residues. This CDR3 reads CASSQETQNSNQPQHF. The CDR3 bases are TGTGCCAGCAGCCAAGAAACGCAGAATAGCAATCAGCCCCAGCATTTT.

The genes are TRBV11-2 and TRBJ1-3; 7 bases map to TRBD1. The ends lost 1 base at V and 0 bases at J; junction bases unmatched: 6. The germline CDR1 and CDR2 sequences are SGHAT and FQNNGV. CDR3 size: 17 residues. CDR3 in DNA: TGTGCCAGCAGCTTAGGGACAGGAAGCCACTCTGGAAACACCATATATTTT. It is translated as CASSLGTGSHSGNTIYF. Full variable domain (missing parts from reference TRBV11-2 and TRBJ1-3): EAGVAQSPRYKIIEKRQSVAFWCNPISGHATLYWYQQILGQGPKLLIQFQNNGVVDDSQLPKDRFSAERLKGVDSTLKIQPAKLEDSAVYLCASSLGTGSHSGNTIYFGEGSWLTVV.

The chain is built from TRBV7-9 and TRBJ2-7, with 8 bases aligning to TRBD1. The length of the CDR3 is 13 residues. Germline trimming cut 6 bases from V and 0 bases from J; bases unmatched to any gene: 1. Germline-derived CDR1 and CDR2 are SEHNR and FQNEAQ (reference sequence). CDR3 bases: TGTGCCAGCAGGGACAGGGCCTCCTACGAGCAGTACTTC. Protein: CASRDRASYEQYF.

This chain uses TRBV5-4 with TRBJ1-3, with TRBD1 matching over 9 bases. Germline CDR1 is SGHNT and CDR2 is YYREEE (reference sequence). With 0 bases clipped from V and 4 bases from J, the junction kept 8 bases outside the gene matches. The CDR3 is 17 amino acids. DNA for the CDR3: TGTGCCAGCAGCTTGGGGGGGACAGGGCCCCTCGGAAACACCATATATTTT. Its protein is CASSLGGTGPLGNTIYF. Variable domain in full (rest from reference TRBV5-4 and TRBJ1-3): ETGVTQSPTHLIKTRGQQVTLRCSSQSGHNTVSWYQQALGQGPQFIFQYYREEENGRGNFPPRFSGLQFPNYSSELNVNALELDDSALYLCASSLGGTGPLGNTIYFGEGSWLTVV.

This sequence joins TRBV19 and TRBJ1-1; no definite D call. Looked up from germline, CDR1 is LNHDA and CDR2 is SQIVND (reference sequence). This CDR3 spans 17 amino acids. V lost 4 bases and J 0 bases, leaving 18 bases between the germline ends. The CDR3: CASSNGGPGNMNTEAFF. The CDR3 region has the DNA TGTGCCAGTAGTAATGGCGGGCCAGGTAACATGAACACTGAAGCTTTCTTT.

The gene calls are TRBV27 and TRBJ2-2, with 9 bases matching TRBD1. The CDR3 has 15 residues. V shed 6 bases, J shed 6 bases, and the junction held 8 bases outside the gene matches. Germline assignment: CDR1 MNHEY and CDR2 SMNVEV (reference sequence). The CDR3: CASRTGTGSSGELFF. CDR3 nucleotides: TGTGCCAGCAGGACCGGGACAGGGTCTTCCGGGGAGCTGTTTTTT.

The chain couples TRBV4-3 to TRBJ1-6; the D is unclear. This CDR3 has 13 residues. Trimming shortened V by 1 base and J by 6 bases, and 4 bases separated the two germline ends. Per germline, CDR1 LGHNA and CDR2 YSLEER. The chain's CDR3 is CASSQARNSPLHF. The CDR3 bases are TGCGCCAGCAGCCAAGCCCGTAATTCACCCCTCCACTTT.

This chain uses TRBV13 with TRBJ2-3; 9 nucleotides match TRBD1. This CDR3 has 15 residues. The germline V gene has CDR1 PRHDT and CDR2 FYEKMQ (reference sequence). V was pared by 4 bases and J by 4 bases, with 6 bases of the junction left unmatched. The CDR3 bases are TGTGCCAGCAGCTACACAGGGGGCCAGTCAGATACGCAGTATTTT. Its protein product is CASSYTGGQSDTQYF.

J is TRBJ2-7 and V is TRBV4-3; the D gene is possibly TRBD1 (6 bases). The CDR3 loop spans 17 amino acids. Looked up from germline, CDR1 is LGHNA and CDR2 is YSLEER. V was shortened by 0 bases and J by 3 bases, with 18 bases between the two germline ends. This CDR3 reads CASSQDTPDLGGYEQYF. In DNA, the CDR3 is TGCGCCAGCAGCCAAGATACGCCGGACCTAGGGGGCTACGAGCAGTACTTC.

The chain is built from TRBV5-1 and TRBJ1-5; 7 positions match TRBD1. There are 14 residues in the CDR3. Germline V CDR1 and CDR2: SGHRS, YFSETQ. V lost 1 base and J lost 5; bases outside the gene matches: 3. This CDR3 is CASSLTQGDQPQHF. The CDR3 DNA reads TGCGCCAGCAGCTTGACCCAGGGGGATCAGCCCCAGCATTTT. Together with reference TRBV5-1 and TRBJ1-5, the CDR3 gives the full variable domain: KAGVTQTPRYLIKTRGQQVTLSCSPISGHRSVSWYQQTPGQGLQFLFEYFSETQRNKGNFPGRFSGRQFSNSRSEMNVSTLELGDSALYLCASSLTQGDQPQHFGDGTRLSIL.

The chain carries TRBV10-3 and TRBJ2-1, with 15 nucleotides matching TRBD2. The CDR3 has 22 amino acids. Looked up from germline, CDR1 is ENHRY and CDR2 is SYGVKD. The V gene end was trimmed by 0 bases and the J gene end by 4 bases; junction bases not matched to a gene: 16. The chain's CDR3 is CAISESRVRTGTSGGNYNEQFF. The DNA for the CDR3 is TGTGCCATCAGTGAGTCGAGAGTAAGGACCGGGACTAGCGGGGGGAATTACAATGAGCAGTTCTTC.

CDR3 nucleotide sequence: TGTGCCAGCAGCCCAGGGCAATCCTATAATTCACCCCTCCACTTT. This encodes CASSPGQSYNSPLHF. The chain uses TRBV9 and TRBJ1-6; D might be TRBD1 (5 bases). Germline values: CDR1 SGDLS, CDR2 YYNGEE. This CDR3 contains 15 residues. V was cut by 4 bases and J by 1 base, with 9 bases left in between.

The CDR3 nucleotides read TGTGCCAGCTCACCAGCGGGCGGGGTCGGAAACACCATATATTTT. It yields the protein CASSPAGGVGNTIYF. V is TRBV18 and J is TRBJ1-3; D not resolved. Germline CDR1 reads KGHSH; CDR2 reads LQKENI. V lost 2 bases and J 4 bases, leaving 12 bases between the germline ends. CDR3 size: 15 residues. Looking up the rest from reference TRBV18 and TRBJ1-3 gives the full variable domain: NAGVMQNPRHLVRRRGQEARLRCSPMKGHSHVYWYRQLPEEGLKFMVYLQKENIIDESGMPKERFSAEFPKEGPSILRIQQVVRGDSAAYFCASSPAGGVGNTIYFGEGSWLTVV.